This T cell receptor beta chain was recorded in a study of CD8+ T cells in alopecia areata. Treatment defined: oral pan-JAK inhibitor, 5-10 mg twice daily. V was shortened by 2 bases and J by 2 bases, with 14 bases between the two germline ends. CDR1 and CDR2 from the germline V gene are SEHNR and FQNEAQ (reference sequence). The CDR3 has 16 residues. Sequencing used cDNA as its template, made by extracting RNA and reverse transcribing it. Here immunoSEQ multiplex PCR was the method, and the copy in TCRdb shows in-frame clones only, minus some. The repertoire holds about 260,000 clones, 60% seen once, with around 0.92% in the top ten.

The chain uses TRBV7-9 and TRBJ2-3; TRBD1 is a possible D gene (6 bases). The TCR was taken from a human donor with alopecia areata. Sequencing was performed on CD4+ T cells sorted from blood, taken around week 54, from a patient treated with tofacitinib. CDR3 protein: CASSLMKQGITDTQYF. CDR3 DNA: TGTGCCAGCAGCTTAATGAAACAGGGTATCACAGATACGCAGTATTTT.